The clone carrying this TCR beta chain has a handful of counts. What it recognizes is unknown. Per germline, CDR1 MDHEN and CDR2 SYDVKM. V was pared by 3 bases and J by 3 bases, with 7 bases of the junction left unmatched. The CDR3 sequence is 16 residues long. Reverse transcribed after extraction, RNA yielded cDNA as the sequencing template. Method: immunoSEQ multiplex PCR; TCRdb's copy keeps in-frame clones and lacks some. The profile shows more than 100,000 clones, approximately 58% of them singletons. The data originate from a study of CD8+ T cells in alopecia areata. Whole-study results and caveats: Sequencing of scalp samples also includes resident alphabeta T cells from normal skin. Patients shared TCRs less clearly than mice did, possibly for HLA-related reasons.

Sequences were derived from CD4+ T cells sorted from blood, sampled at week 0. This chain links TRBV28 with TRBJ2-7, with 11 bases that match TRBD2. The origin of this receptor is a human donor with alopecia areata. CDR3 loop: CASSFPSGRPRYEQYF. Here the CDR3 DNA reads TGTGCCAGCAGTTTTCCTAGCGGGAGGCCTCGCTACGAGCAGTACTTC. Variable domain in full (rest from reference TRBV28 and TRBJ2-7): DVKVTQSSRYLVKRTGEKVFLECVQDMDHENMFWYRQDPGLGLRLIYFSYDVKMKEKGDIPEGYSVSREKKERFSLILESASTNQTSMYLCASSFPSGRPRYEQYFGPGTRLTVT.